The 20 T cell receptor beta chains listed next were all sequenced from one sample in a study of molecular identifiers for immune sequencing clone quantification. MiXCR, run by TCRdb on the PCR reads, gives a single entry per CDR3 protein. The table includes 250,000 to 350,000 distinct CDR3 sequences, around 21% detected once. The sequenced sample consisted of naive CD8+ T cells from blood, with Jurkat cell RNA spiked in. The sample's subset: FACS-sorted CD8+CD4-CCR7+CD45RA+ naive T cells. The receptors derive from a human donor in good health. Some libraries in this study had Jurkat cell RNA spiked in.

Ten or more counts support this clonotype. The chain couples TRBV5-8 to TRBJ2-7; D not certain. Germline V gene sequence: CDR1 SGHTS, CDR2 YDEGEE. The CDR3 is 14 residues long. V was clipped by 4 bases and J by 2 bases, with 13 bases between them. DNA of the CDR3: TGTGCCAGCAGCGTAAACCCCGGCGCCTACGAGCAGTACTTC. Protein sequence: CASSVNPGAYEQYF.

This clonotype was seen ten or more times. This CDR3 reads CASSPRDKFAGANVLTF. CDR3 DNA: TGTGCCAGCAGCCCCAGGGACAAATTTGCTGGGGCCAACGTCCTGACTTTC. V and J are TRBV28 and TRBJ2-6; D might be TRBD1 (6 bases). The CDR3 loop spans 17 amino acids. CDR1 MDHEN and CDR2 SYDVKM come from the germline V gene. Trimming shortened V by 6 bases and J by 2 bases, and 17 bases separated the two germline ends.

The chain employs TRBV6-2 or TRBV6-3 and TRBJ1-5; 12 bases match TRBD1. The CDR3 sequence is 17 residues long. J gave up 6 bases and V 2 bases, and 8 bases lay outside the gene matches. CDR1 is MNHEY and CDR2 is SVGEGT in the germline V gene. CDR3 DNA sequence: TGTGCCAGCAGTTACCCCACCGGGACAGGGGGCGGTCAGCCCCAGCATTTT. Its translation is CASSYPTGTGGGQPQHF.

This clonotype was recorded many times. This chain links TRBV5-4 with TRBJ2-7; D is tentatively TRBD1 or TRBD2 (5 bases each). The CDR3 runs 14 residues. The germline CDR1 and CDR2 sequences are SGHNT and YYREEE (reference sequence). Trimming took 5 bases from V and 0 from J, leaving 12 bases between them. CDR3 bases: TGTGCCAGCAGGGGGTCGGGGACCTCCTACGAGCAGTACTTC. Translation gives CASRGSGTSYEQYF.

In its sample, this clonotype was seen a few times. V is TRBV29-1 and J is TRBJ2-1; either TRBD1 or TRBD2 may supply D (5 bases each). From germline, CDR1 is SQVTM and CDR2 ANQGSEA. The CDR3 consists of 15 residues. V lost 7 bases and J lost 2, with 18 bases in between. CDR3 nucleotides: TGCAGCGCCTTGGGACGACCCTCAACCTACAATGAGCAGTTCTTC. This gives the protein CSALGRPSTYNEQFF.

For this clonotype: Without the conserved terminal phenylalanine or tryptophan, this CDR3 likely stems from a read error. The chain combines TRBV27 with TRBJ1-1; D is unclear. V lost 2 bases and J lost 3, with 7 bases in between. The length of the CDR3 is 13 residues. Germline V gene lookup returns CDR1 MNHEY and CDR2 SMNVEV (reference sequence). The CDR3 region is CASSLGGHTEAFL. The CDR3, as DNA: TGTGCCAGCAGTTTAGGAGGGCACACTGAAGCTTTCCTT.

A note on this clonotype: This clone may be a read error of a much larger clone one base away. The chain couples TRBV29-1 to TRBJ2-2; 11 bases are shared with TRBD2. The CDR3 loop spans 15 amino acids. Germline CDR1 and CDR2: SQVTM and ANQGSEA. CDR3 sequence reads: CGATSGGPGTGELFF. DNA of the CDR3: TGCGGCGCAACTAGCGGGGGTCCGGGGACCGGGGAGCTGTTTTTT.

This clonotype was counted many times. The V call is TRBV24-1, the J call TRBJ2-1; tentatively, D is TRBD1 (5 bases). The CDR3 runs to 12 residues. Trimming left V 3 bases short and J 6 bases short, with 5 bases between. CDR1 and CDR2 (germline): KGHDR, SFDVKD. The DNA for the CDR3 is TGTGCCACCAGTGATGGGGCCAATGAGCAGTTCTTC. It is translated as CATSDGANEQFF.

This clonotype was seen repeatedly, ten times or more. The rearrangement joins TRBV29-1 to TRBJ2-5; D is undetermined. This CDR3 has 15 amino acids. Trimming stripped 3 bases from V and 1 base from J, with 15 bases between. CDR1 SQVTM and CDR2 ANQGSEA come from the germline V gene. CDR3 in DNA: TGCAGCGTTGATTTCGGTATAGGGTTCCAAGAGACCCAGTACTTC. Translated, it gives CSVDFGIGFQETQYF. The full variable domain, completed using reference TRBV29-1 and TRBJ2-5, is SAVISQKPSRDICQRGTSLTIQCQVDSQVTMMFWYRQQPGQSLTLIATANQGSEATYESGFVIDKFPISRPNLTFSTLTVSNMSPEDSSIYLCSVDFGIGFQETQYFGPGTRLLVL.

This clonotype has ten or more counts. The chain couples TRBV7-2 to TRBJ2-7; 7 positions match TRBD2. The germline V gene has CDR1 SGHTA and CDR2 FQGNSA. The V and J ends lost 5 bases and 2 bases, in that order; junction bases with no gene match: 3. This CDR3 comprises 13 residues. CDR3 in DNA: TGTGCCAGCAGCCAAAGCGGGGCCTACGAGCAGTACTTC. It specifies CASSQSGAYEQYF.

This clonotype was recorded a few times. The rearrangement uses TRBV28 and TRBJ2-1; TRBD2 matches at 12 bases. The trim removed 5 bases at V and 4 bases at J, leaving 9 bases unmatched. The germline gives CDR1 MDHEN, CDR2 SYDVKM. This CDR3 is 17 amino acids long. CDR3 coding DNA: TGTGCCAGCAGTCCTGGGACTAGCGGGCTATCGTACAATGAGCAGTTCTTC. It encodes CASSPGTSGLSYNEQFF.

There are many counts of this clonotype. The chain employs TRBV7-9 and TRBJ2-3; 10 nucleotides agree with TRBD2. V gave up 3 bases and J gave up 4 bases; unmatched junction bases: 13. The CDR3 runs 18 residues. The germline V gene encodes CDR1 SEHNR and CDR2 FQNEAQ (reference sequence). The CDR3 spells CASSLAIAGGGHADTQYF. DNA for the CDR3: TGTGCCAGCAGCTTGGCCATAGCGGGAGGTGGGCACGCAGATACGCAGTATTTT.

The sample holds a few counts of this clonotype. The chain has TRBV29-1 and TRBJ2-4, with a weak D call TRBD2 (7 bases). V gave up 6 bases and J gave up 4 bases, with 13 bases separating them. Germline assignment: CDR1 SQVTM and CDR2 ANQGSEA. The CDR3 covers 13 residues. CDR3: CSVKGGGKNIQYF. The CDR3 DNA follows: TGCAGCGTAAAGGGAGGGGGGAAAAACATTCAGTACTTC.

The table lists this clonotype with a few counts. The chain is built from TRBV27 and TRBJ2-7; D possibly corresponds to TRBD1 (6 bases). The CDR3 has 13 residues. The V end was cut by 4 bases, the J end by 6 bases, with 13 bases between. Germline V CDR1 and CDR2: MNHEY, SMNVEV (reference sequence). The CDR3 sequence is CASSSQGSGEQYF. The CDR3 DNA follows: TGTGCCAGCAGTTCCCAGGGGTCCGGCGAGCAGTACTTC.

This clonotype was seen ten or more times. This chain links TRBV29-1 with TRBJ2-5, with a possible D match to TRBD1 (6 bases). The CDR3 extends over 14 amino acids. V was shortened by 2 bases and J by 1 base, with 11 bases between the two germline ends. Looked up from germline, CDR1 is SQVTM and CDR2 is ANQGSEA. The CDR3 loop reads CSVEKGRGQETQYF. DNA for the CDR3: TGCAGCGTTGAAAAGGGCAGGGGCCAAGAGACCCAGTACTTC.

This clonotype was counted a few times. This chain connects TRBV12-3 or TRBV12-4 to TRBJ1-5; no clear D gene. Deletions cut 3 bases from V and 6 bases from J, with 18 bases between. The CDR3 loop spans 16 amino acids. The CDR3 DNA is TGTGCCAGCAGTTTTGATGCGGCAGCCCCCAGTCAGCCCCAGCATTTT. Residues: CASSFDAAAPSQPQHF.

Points on this clonotype: A clone one base away is much larger, so this may be a read error. The V and J genes are TRBV12-3 or TRBV12-4 and TRBJ1-3; D is uncertain. The CDR3 length is 14 residues. CDR3 nucleotide sequence: TGTGCCAGCCGTAACCGGGCACTTGAAAACACCACATATTTT. This sequence encodes CASRNRALENTTYF.

Many counts were recorded for this clonotype. The J gene is TRBJ2-1, the V gene TRBV7-3; 8 positions agree with TRBD1. The CDR3 is made up of 16 amino acids. V lost 1 base and J lost 8; bases outside the gene matches: 10. Germline values: CDR1 SGHTA, CDR2 FQGTGA. CDR3 region: CASSLKAGGFGDEQFF. CDR3 bases: TGTGCCAGCAGCTTAAAGGCAGGGGGCTTTGGCGATGAGCAGTTCTTC.

Many counts were recorded for this clonotype. The V gene is TRBV27, the J gene TRBJ2-3, with 9 nucleotides matching TRBD2. Trimming at V came to 5 bases and at J to 7 bases, leaving 13 bases not matched to a gene. CDR1 is MNHEY and CDR2 is SMNVEV in the germline V gene (reference sequence). The CDR3 has 16 residues. CDR3 residues: CASSPTQREARYTQYF. CDR3 nucleotide sequence: TGTGCCAGCAGTCCCACTCAGCGGGAGGCCCGCTATACGCAGTATTTT.

The chain employs TRBV4-2 and TRBJ2-3; perhaps TRBD1 as D (6 bases). The CDR3 loop spans 16 amino acids. Germline assignment: CDR1 LGHNA and CDR2 YNFKEQ. Trimming shortened V by 1 base and J by 2 bases, and 13 bases separated the two germline ends. The CDR3 sequence: CASSQVPGASTDTQYF. The CDR3 DNA reads as TGTGCCAGCAGCCAAGTCCCAGGGGCCTCCACAGATACGCAGTATTTT.